The 20 T cell receptor beta chains reported below all come from one sample, sequenced in a study of CD8 T cells in ankylosing spondylitis. TCRdb reanalysed the 5' RACE reads using MiXCR and keeps one entry per CDR3 protein. The sample consists of more than 35,000 distinct CDR3 sequences, about 2.5% of them appearing once. The sample comprised blood, either unsorted or a sorted T cell fraction (not recorded which). The receptors derive from a male donor with ankylosing spondylitis or in good health (not recorded which).

This clonotype was counted ten times or more. The V gene is TRBV9, the J gene TRBJ2-1, with 9 bases that match TRBD2. V lost 1 base to trimming and J lost 10 bases; unmatched junction nucleotides: 3. From germline, CDR1 is SGDLS and CDR2 YYNGEE. This CDR3 is built from 13 residues. This CDR3 is CASSVSLAGEQFF. CDR3 DNA sequence: TGTGCCAGCAGCGTAAGCCTAGCGGGAGAGCAGTTCTTC.

This clonotype appeared many times. CDR3 amino acids: CASSKGTSGTTDTQYF. CDR3 nucleotides: TGTGCCAGCAGCAAAGGGACTAGCGGGACAACAGATACGCAGTATTTT. The rearrangement uses TRBV9 and TRBJ2-3; 13 bases are shared with TRBD2. The V gene's germline CDR1 is SGDLS and CDR2 YYNGEE. The CDR3 covers 16 residues. V dropped 4 bases and J dropped 3; count of bases not matched to a gene: 5.

This clonotype was picked up many times. This chain links TRBV9 with TRBJ1-1, with a possible D match to TRBD1 (5 bases). Germline V lookup: CDR1 SGDLS, CDR2 YYNGEE. The CDR3 covers 14 residues. V lost 2 bases and J 4 bases, leaving 12 bases between the germline ends. CDR3 DNA: TGTGCCAGCAGCGTGGGGGGGTCGAGCACTGAAGCTTTCTTT. This gives the protein CASSVGGSSTEAFF.

In its sample, this clonotype was seen many times. CDR3 sequence reads: CASSTGLAGVGETQYF. DNA for the CDR3: TGTGCCAGCAGCACCGGACTAGCGGGAGTTGGAGAGACCCAGTACTTC. The chain recombines TRBV9 with TRBJ2-5, with 13 bases matching TRBD2. This CDR3 contains 16 residues. Germline assignment: CDR1 SGDLS and CDR2 YYNGEE. Trimming removed 4 bases from V and 4 bases from J; junction bases left unmatched: 7.

The table lists this clonotype with many counts. The chain links TRBV9 to TRBJ1-5; 8 bases agree with TRBD1. Per the germline V gene, CDR1 is SGDLS and CDR2 is YYNGEE. The CDR3 is made up of 14 amino acids. After removal of 3 bases from V and 5 bases from J, the junction contained 4 bases not matched to a gene. DNA for the CDR3: TGTGCCAGCAGCGGGACAGGGAGGGATCAGCCCCAGCATTTT. It translates to CASSGTGRDQPQHF.

This clonotype has ten or more counts. The rearrangement links TRBV21-1 to TRBJ2-1; the table's D gene call, TRBD2, was not cross checked with the DNA. TRBV21-1 is given as a pseudogene. The CDR3 extends over 16 amino acids. The CDR3 loop reads CASSNRLAGGWNEQFF. The CDR3 DNA is TGTGCCAGCAGCAACCGACTAGCGGGAGGTTGGAATGAGCAGTTCTTC.

This clonotype was recorded at least ten times. The J gene is TRBJ2-1, the V gene TRBV9; the D is unclear. Trimming cost V 4 bases and J 7 bases, with 9 bases left between them. Per germline, CDR1 SGDLS and CDR2 YYNGEE. The CDR3 runs to 12 residues. CDR3 residues: CASSLDLNEQFF. The CDR3 region has the DNA TGTGCCAGCAGCTTAGATCTTAATGAGCAGTTCTTC.

In this sample, this clonotype turned up many times. The chain has TRBV9 and TRBJ2-7; TRBD1 aligns across 10 bases. CDR1 and CDR2 from the germline V gene are SGDLS and YYNGEE. This CDR3 has 16 amino acids. Trimming removed 6 bases from V and 4 bases from J; junction bases left unmatched: 13. Here the CDR3 reads CASTPSPGTGAYEQYF. CDR3 nucleotide sequence: TGTGCCAGCACCCCCTCCCCCGGGACAGGGGCGTACGAGCAGTACTTC.

This clonotype was recorded many times. The V gene is TRBV9, the J gene TRBJ2-1, with TRBD2 matching over 9 bases. Germline V gene data show CDR1 as SGDLS and CDR2 as YYNGEE. There are 17 residues in the CDR3. V shed 4 bases and J 8 bases; nucleotides not matched to a gene: 16. The DNA for the CDR3 is TGTGCCAGCAGCCCCCGAGGCCTTAGCGGGAGTATAGATGAGCAGTTCTTC. The encoded protein is CASSPRGLSGSIDEQFF.

This clonotype was recorded many times. This chain links TRBV9 with TRBJ2-3; no reliable D call. Germline CDR1 and CDR2: SGDLS and YYNGEE. The CDR3 has 12 residues. Trimming removed 3 bases at V and 7 bases at J, with 9 bases between. This chain's CDR3 is CASSASSNTQYF. The CDR3 DNA sequence: TGTGCCAGCAGCGCGTCCTCGAATACGCAGTATTTT.

This clonotype appeared many times. This CDR3 is CASSTRQGKSLYGYTF. CDR3 nucleotide sequence: TGTGCCAGCAGCACCCGACAGGGGAAGAGCCTCTATGGCTACACCTTC. This chain joins TRBV9 and TRBJ1-2, with 8 bases aligning to TRBD1. Trimming at V came to 4 bases and at J to 4 bases, leaving 12 bases not matched to a gene. CDR1 is SGDLS and CDR2 is YYNGEE in the germline V gene. The CDR3 length is 16 residues. Looking up the rest from reference TRBV9 and TRBJ1-2 gives the full variable domain: DSGVTQTPKHLITATGQRVTLRCSPRSGDLSVYWYQQSLDQGLQFLIQYYNGEERAKGNILERFSAQQFPDLHSELNLSSLELGDSALYFCASSTRQGKSLYGYTFGSGTRLTVV.

As concerns this clonotype: A much larger clone lies one base from this, so it may be a read error. The chain uses TRBV9 and TRBJ2-1, with D maybe TRBD2 (6 bases). The CDR3 spans 13 residues. Germline lookup yields CDR1 SGDLS and CDR2 YYNGEE. This CDR3 reads CTSNPGGISEQFF. As DNA, the CDR3 is TGTACCAGTAATCCTGGGGGGATCAGTGAGCAGTTCTTC.

This clonotype has ten or more counts. The CDR3 bases are TGTGCCAGCAGCGAGAGAGGAGCCAGGGGGGGCTACGAGCAGTACTTC. As protein: CASSERGARGGYEQYF. The chain joins TRBV9 to TRBJ2-7; D tentatively reads TRBD1 or TRBD2 (7 bases each). This CDR3 spans 16 amino acids. Germline V gene data show CDR1 as SGDLS and CDR2 as YYNGEE. V lost 3 bases, J lost 3 bases, and 19 bases lay in between.

This clonotype was recorded at least ten times. The genes are TRBV9 and TRBJ2-2; TRBD2 matches 15 bases. Trimming at V came to 4 bases and at J to 5 bases, leaving 9 bases not matched to a gene. The germline V gene encodes CDR1 SGDLS and CDR2 YYNGEE. The CDR3 spans 18 residues. CDR3 sequence: CASSPPPGLAGGTGELFF. CDR3 in DNA: TGTGCCAGCAGCCCTCCCCCGGGACTAGCGGGGGGAACCGGGGAGCTGTTTTTT.

This clonotype has at least ten counts. The rearrangement links TRBV9 to TRBJ2-7; perhaps TRBD1 as D (6 bases). Trimming stripped 4 bases from V and 5 bases from J, with 22 bases between. The CDR3 totals 16 residues. CDR1 is SGDLS, CDR2 YYNGEE, per germline. The CDR3 DNA follows: TGTGCCAGCAGCCCACAGAGGAACAGGGCCATCAACGAGCAGTACTTC. Amino acid sequence: CASSPQRNRAINEQYF.

This clonotype was seen many times. The genes are TRBV9 and TRBJ2-3, with TRBD2 identical over 10 bases. Germline lookup yields CDR1 SGDLS and CDR2 YYNGEE. V trimming: 0 bases; J trimming: 6 bases; junction bases outside the gene matches: 7. CDR3 size: 16 residues. Written as DNA, the CDR3 is TGTGCCAGCAGCGTAGCGGCTAGCGGGGGCGGGGATACGCAGTATTTT. Translation: CASSVAASGGGDTQYF.

This clonotype was picked up many times. This rearrangement joins TRBV9 to TRBJ2-3; D is tentatively TRBD1 or TRBD2 (6 bases each). Trimming pared 3 bases from V and 3 bases from J, leaving 17 bases between. Germline V lookup: CDR1 SGDLS, CDR2 YYNGEE. There are 16 residues in the CDR3. The CDR3 nucleotides are TGTGCCAGCAGCGCGGGGGCTCTGGGGTCAACAGATACGCAGTATTTT. The encoded protein is CASSAGALGSTDTQYF.

The sample holds many counts of this clonotype. This chain joins TRBV9 and TRBJ2-1; 10 nucleotides match TRBD2. The CDR3 has 15 amino acids. Germline V gene lookup returns CDR1 SGDLS and CDR2 YYNGEE. The trim removed 0 bases at V and 9 bases at J, leaving 6 bases unmatched. The DNA for the CDR3 is TGTGCCAGCAGCGTAGGTCCTAGCGGGAGTGTTGAGCAGTTCTTC. Translation: CASSVGPSGSVEQFF.

This clonotype has at least ten counts. V gene TRBV9 combines with J gene TRBJ2-7; D gene uncertain. There are 14 residues in the CDR3. V lost 0 bases and J 0 bases, leaving 7 bases between the germline ends. CDR1 and CDR2 from the germline V gene are SGDLS and YYNGEE. CDR3 nucleotide sequence: TGTGCCAGCAGCGTAGCCCCGGTCTCCTACGAGCAGTACTTC. Translated, it gives CASSVAPVSYEQYF.

This clonotype appeared many times. The chain employs TRBV9 and TRBJ2-2; D is unclear. V was cut by 0 bases and J by 0 bases, with 9 bases left in between. CDR1 is SGDLS, CDR2 YYNGEE, per germline. The CDR3 has 16 residues. CDR3 loop: CASSVDAYSNTGELFF. The CDR3 bases are TGTGCCAGCAGCGTAGATGCCTATTCGAACACCGGGGAGCTGTTTTTT.